Only a few counts were recorded for the clone carrying this TCR beta chain. What it binds is not known. The data were obtained in a study of response to subunit inactivated influenza vaccine. The study, taken as a whole, reports: The authors suggested that few new T cells are recruited per seasonal influenza vaccination.

TCRdb reprocessed the RT-PCR reads via MiXCR and lists one record per CDR3 protein. The table has fewer than 600,000 distinct CDR3 sequences, approximately 7.8% seen once; the top ten hold around 13%. Germline V gene lookup returns CDR1 MNHEY and CDR2 SVGAGI. V lost 2 bases and J lost 1, with 17 bases in between. The CDR3 contains 17 residues. V and J are TRBV6-5 and TRBJ1-1; D call uncertain. The source was PBMCs from blood, collected less than 30 months after vaccination. The TCR originated in a man in his fifties or sixties who received an inactivated influenza vaccine. The DNA of the CDR3 is TGTGCCAGCAGTTACAAAAACAAATTCGACGGGAACACTGAAGCTTTCTTT. It translates to CASSYKNKFDGNTEAFF.